The 15 T cell receptor beta chains in this list originate from one sample, sequenced in a study of cytomegalovirus exposure and HLA in healthy donors. The PCR was carried out with 60 Vbeta primers and 13 Jbeta primers. Assay used: immunoSEQ multiplex PCR; TCRdb lists only in-frame clones, some missing. The sample shows about 160,000 clones, around 80% of them seen only once. The sample taken for sequencing was PBMCs. These receptor sequences come from a man younger than 35 in good health and CMV-seronegative.

The genes are TRBV7-2 and TRBJ2-5; 9 bases are shared with TRBD2. The DNA end is more similar to TRBJ2-7, so the J call may be wrong. Germline V gene data show CDR1 as SGHTA and CDR2 as FQGNSA. This CDR3 region has 15 residues. CDR3 in amino acids: CASSPGLASTYEQYF. The CDR3, as DNA: TGTGCCAGCAGCCCAGGACTAGCGTCTACCTACGAGCAGTACTTC.

Only one count was recorded for this clone. In nucleotides, the CDR3 is TGTGCCAGCAGCGGCCTAGCTAGCTCCTACGAGCAGTACTTC. Protein: CASSGLASSYEQYF. The rearrangement joins TRBV9 to TRBJ2-7, with D perhaps TRBD2 (5 bases). The germline V gene has CDR1 SGDLS and CDR2 YYNGEE. The length of the CDR3 is 14 residues. The V end lost 3 bases, the J end lost 0 bases, and 10 bases lay between the germline ends.

This clone was counted between two and nine times. V and J are TRBV7-2 and TRBJ2-7, with D perhaps TRBD2 (6 bases). V gave up 3 bases and J gave up 1 base, with 13 bases separating them. The CDR3 runs 15 residues. The germline V gene encodes CDR1 SGHTA and CDR2 FQGNSA. CDR3 bases: TGTGCCAGCAGCTTTGGGCTTGGGGGGTCCTACGAGCAGTACTTC. It translates to CASSFGLGGSYEQYF.

This chain links TRBV19 with TRBJ2-3; D possibly corresponds to TRBD2 (5 bases). Trimming left V 3 bases short and J 0 bases short, with 16 bases between. The germline V gene encodes CDR1 LNHDA and CDR2 SQIVND (reference sequence). CDR3 length equals 17 residues. The CDR3 nucleotides are TGTGCCAGTAGTATTTCCTTGGCGGGCCTAAGCACAGATACGCAGTATTTT. Translation gives CASSISLAGLSTDTQYF.

V and J are TRBV4-3 and TRBJ2-3, with a tentative D call TRBD2 (6 bases). Germline loops: CDR1 LGHNA, CDR2 YSLEER. This CDR3 contains 14 residues. V lost 8 bases to trimming and J lost 2 bases, with 14 bases between them. The CDR3 nucleotides read TGCGCCAGCCAAAAGGAGGGTGCCACAGATACGCAGTATTTT. It yields the protein CASQKEGATDTQYF.

The CDR3, as DNA: TGTGCCAGTAGTGCTGACGGGTACCACACAGATACGCAGTATTTT. This codes for CASSADGYHTDTQYF. The chain is built from TRBV19 and TRBJ2-3; D call uncertain. Per the germline V gene, CDR1 is LNHDA and CDR2 is SQIVND (reference sequence). Trimming cost V 5 bases and J 2 bases, with 14 bases left between them. The CDR3 loop spans 15 amino acids.

The rearrangement joins TRBV19 to TRBJ2-3; 7 bases fit TRBD1. The CDR3 extends over 16 amino acids. Unmatched junction bases numbered 8, after V lost 3 bases and J lost 2 bases. Looked up from germline, CDR1 is LNHDA and CDR2 is SQIVND (reference sequence). CDR3 region: CASSMGQPHHTDTQYF. DNA of the CDR3: TGTGCCAGTAGTATGGGACAGCCTCACCACACAGATACGCAGTATTTT.

The CDR3 spells CASSATNTGELFF. CDR3 nucleotide sequence: TGCGCCAGCAGCGCTACGAACACCGGGGAGCTGTTTTTT. J is TRBJ2-2 and V is TRBV5-1; no reliable D call. Germline CDR1 and CDR2: SGHRS and YFSETQ. Trimming removed 4 bases at V and 0 bases at J, with 4 bases between. The CDR3 length is 13 residues.

This clone was seen more than once but under ten times. The genes are TRBV5-8 and TRBJ2-2; 9 nucleotides line up with TRBD1. CDR1 SGHTS and CDR2 YDEGEE come from the germline V gene. V dropped 2 bases and J dropped 7; count of bases not matched to a gene: 3. This CDR3 has 14 residues. The CDR3 here is CASSLQGASGELFF. In DNA form, the CDR3 reads TGTGCCAGCAGCTTACAGGGGGCGAGCGGGGAGCTGTTTTTT.

This clone has a handful of counts. The chain carries TRBV7-2 and TRBJ2-1; tentatively, D is TRBD2 (5 bases). Per the germline V gene, CDR1 is SGHTA and CDR2 is FQGNSA. This CDR3 has 15 amino acids. The V gene lost 5 bases and the J gene lost 7 bases, with 18 bases spanning the gap. The CDR3 here is CASSKRPRPGNEQFF. DNA of the CDR3: TGTGCCAGCAGCAAACGGCCGAGGCCGGGGAATGAGCAGTTCTTC.

This clone was seen only a few times. A junction end diverges from the germline sequence, so it may reflect a read error. The V call is TRBV7-9, the J call TRBJ2-5; no clear D. This CDR3 spans 11 amino acids. CDR1 SEHNR and CDR2 FQNEAQ come from the germline V gene (reference sequence). The CDR3 DNA sequence: TGTTCCAGCAGCCCCGAGAAGACCCAGTACTTC. Translation gives CSSSPEKTQYF. The whole variable domain, remainder taken from reference TRBV7-9 and TRBJ2-5, is DTGVSQNPRHKITKRGQNVTFRCDPISEHNRLYWYRQTLGQGPEFLTYFQNEAQLEKSRLLSDRFSAERPKGSFSTLEIQRTEQGDSAMYLCSSSPEKTQYFGPGTRLLVL.

This chain links TRBV7-8 with TRBJ1-3; 9 positions match TRBD1. The CDR3 runs to 16 residues. With 3 bases clipped from V and 4 bases from J, the junction kept 7 bases outside the gene matches. Looked up from germline, CDR1 is SGHVS and CDR2 is FQNEAQ. CDR3 sequence reads: CASSFSGTGPGNTIYF. CDR3 DNA: TGTGCCAGCAGCTTCTCCGGGACAGGGCCGGGAAACACCATATATTTT.

The V call is TRBV5-1, the J call TRBJ2-5; 13 bases line up with TRBD2. Germline loops: CDR1 SGHRS, CDR2 YFSETQ. The CDR3 covers 16 residues. J gave up 0 bases and V 4 bases, and 3 bases lay outside the gene matches. The CDR3 DNA reads TGCGCCAGCAGCAGGGGACTAGCGGGGTACCAAGAGACCCAGTACTTC. Translated: CASSRGLAGYQETQYF.

CDR3 DNA: TGTGCCAGCAGCCCCAGGACTAGCGACCACGGGCACAAAAACATTCAGTACTTC. Protein sequence: CASSPRTSDHGHKNIQYF. J is TRBJ2-4 and V is TRBV11-3; 9 bases align to TRBD2. Germline V CDR1 and CDR2: SGHNT, YENEEA. J lost 3 bases, V lost 5 bases, and 14 bases had no gene match. The CDR3 totals 18 residues.

This sequence joins TRBV10-3 and TRBJ2-2, with D hard to call. Germline-derived CDR1 and CDR2 are ENHRY and SYGVKD. This CDR3 comprises 14 residues. Trimming left V 2 bases short and J 1 base short, with 5 bases between. The CDR3 loop is CAISEGQNTGELFF. CDR3 bases: TGTGCCATCAGTGAGGGCCAGAACACCGGGGAGCTGTTTTTT.